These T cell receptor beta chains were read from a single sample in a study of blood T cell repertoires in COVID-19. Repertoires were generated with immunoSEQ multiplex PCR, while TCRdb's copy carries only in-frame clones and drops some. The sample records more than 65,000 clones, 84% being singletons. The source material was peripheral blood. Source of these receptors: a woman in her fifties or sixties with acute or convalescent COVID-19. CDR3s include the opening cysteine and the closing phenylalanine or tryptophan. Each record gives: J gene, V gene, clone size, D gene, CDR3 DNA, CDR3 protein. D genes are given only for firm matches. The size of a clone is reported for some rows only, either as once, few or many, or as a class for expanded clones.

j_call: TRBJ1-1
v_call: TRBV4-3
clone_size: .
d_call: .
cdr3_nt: TGCGCCAGCAGCCAAGATCGGCAGGGGTGGACTGAAGCTTTCTTT
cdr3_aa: CASSQDRQGWTEAFF

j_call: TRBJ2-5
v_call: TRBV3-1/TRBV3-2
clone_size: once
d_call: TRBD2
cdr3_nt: TGTGCCAGCAGCCAAGGGAGCGGGGGGGTGGCCCAGTACTTC
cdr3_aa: CASSQGSGGVAQYF

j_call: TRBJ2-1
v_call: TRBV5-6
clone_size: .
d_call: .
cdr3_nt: TGTGCCAGCAGCTACAGTTCTTACAATGAGCAGTTCTTC
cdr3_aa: CASSYSSYNEQFF

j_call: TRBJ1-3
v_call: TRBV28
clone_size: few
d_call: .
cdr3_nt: TGTGCCAGCAGTTCCGGGTCGTCCCGGCACACCATATATTTT
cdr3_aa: CASSSGSSRHTIYF

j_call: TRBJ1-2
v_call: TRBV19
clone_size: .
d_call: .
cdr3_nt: TGTGCCAGTAGTACGATCCGGACTACGTCTTCCCGGGGTTATGGCTACACCTTC
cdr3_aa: CASSTIRTTSSRGYGYTF

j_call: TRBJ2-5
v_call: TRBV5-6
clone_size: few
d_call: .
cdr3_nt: TGTGCCAGCACGGGTACCGGGACAACCGAGACCCAGTACTTC
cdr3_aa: CASTGTGTTETQYF

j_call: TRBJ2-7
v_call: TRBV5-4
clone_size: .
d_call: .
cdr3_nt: TGTGCCAGCAGCCTGGCTGGGGGGGCTGTCTACGAGCAGTACTTC
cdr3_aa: CASSLAGGAVYEQYF

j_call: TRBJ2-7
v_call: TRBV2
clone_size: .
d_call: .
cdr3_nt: TGTGCCAGCAGTGACGGGGGATTGGGGCGCGAGCAGTACTTC
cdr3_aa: CASSDGGLGREQYF

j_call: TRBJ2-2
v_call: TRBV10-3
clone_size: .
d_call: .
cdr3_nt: TGTGCCATCAGTGAGAGCGGGAACACCGGGGAGCTGTTTTTT
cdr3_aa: CAISESGNTGELFF

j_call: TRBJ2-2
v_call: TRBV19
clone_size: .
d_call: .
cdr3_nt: TGTGCCATCGAGGAGGGAAACACCGGGGAGCTGTTTTTT
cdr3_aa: CAIEEGNTGELFF

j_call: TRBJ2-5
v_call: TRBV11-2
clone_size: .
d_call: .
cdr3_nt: TGTGCCAGCGCTCGCGGGACAGCCCTGGGGGACCAAGAGACCCAGTACTTC
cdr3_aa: CASARGTALGDQETQYF

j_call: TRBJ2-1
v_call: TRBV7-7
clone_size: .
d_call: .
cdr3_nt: TGTGCCAGCAGCTTCCGACTAGACAATGAGCAGTTCTTC
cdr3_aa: CASSFRLDNEQFF

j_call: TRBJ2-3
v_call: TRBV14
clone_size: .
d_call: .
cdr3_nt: TGTGCCAGCAGTCCCCTAGCGCGGACAGATACGCAGTATTTT
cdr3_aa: CASSPLARTDTQYF

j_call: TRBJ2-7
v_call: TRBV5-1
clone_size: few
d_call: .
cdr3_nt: TGCGCCAGCAGCTTGCTAGGGGACTACGAGCAGTACTTC
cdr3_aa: CASSLLGDYEQYF

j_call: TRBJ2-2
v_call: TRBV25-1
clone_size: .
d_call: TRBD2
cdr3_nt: TGTGCCAGCAGTGAACCGGGAGGGCGTAACACCGGGGAGCTGTTTTTT
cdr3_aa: CASSEPGGRNTGELFF

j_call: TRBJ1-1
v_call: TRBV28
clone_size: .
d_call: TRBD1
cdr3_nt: TGTGCCAGCAGTGTTACAGGGGGCGCATCGGTTACTGAAGCTTTCTTT
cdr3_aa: CASSVTGGASVTEAFF

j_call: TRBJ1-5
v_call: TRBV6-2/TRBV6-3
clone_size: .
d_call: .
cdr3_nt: TGTGCCAGCAGTTATCTCGAGTATAATCAGCCCCAGCATTTT
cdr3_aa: CASSYLEYNQPQHF

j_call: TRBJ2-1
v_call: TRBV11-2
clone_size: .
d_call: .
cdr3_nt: TGTGCCAGCAGCTTACAGGCGTCCTACAATGAGCAGTTCTTC
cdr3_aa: CASSLQASYNEQFF

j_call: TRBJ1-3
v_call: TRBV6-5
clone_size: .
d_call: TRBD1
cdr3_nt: TGTGCCAGCAGTTATATTCAGGGGGCGCGCGGAAACACCATATATTTT
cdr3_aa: CASSYIQGARGNTIYF

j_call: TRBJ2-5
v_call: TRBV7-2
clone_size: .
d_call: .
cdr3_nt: TGTGCCAGCAGCTTAGTCGAGGAGACCCAGTACTTC
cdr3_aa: CASSLVEETQYF

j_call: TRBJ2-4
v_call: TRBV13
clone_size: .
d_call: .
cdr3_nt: TGTGCCAGCAGCTTGCAGGGGCTAGCCAAAAACATTCAGTACTTC
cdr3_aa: CASSLQGLAKNIQYF

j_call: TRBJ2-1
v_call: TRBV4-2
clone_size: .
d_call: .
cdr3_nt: TGTGCCAGCAGCCAAGATCCCCCAGACAGGTCCTACAATGAGCAGTTCTTC
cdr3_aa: CASSQDPPDRSYNEQFF

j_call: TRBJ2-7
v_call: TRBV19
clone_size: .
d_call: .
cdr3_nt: TGTGCCAGTAGCCCGCTGGGAGCGGTAAGCTCCTACGAGCAGTACTTC
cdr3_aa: CASSPLGAVSSYEQYF